The 13 T cell receptor beta chains below were found in one sample sequenced in a study of T cells in Graves' hyperthyroidism and ophthalmopathy. TCR beta CDR3 regions were amplified from RNA. The HTBI primer set served for first-round RT-PCR of the TCR CDR3. MiXCR, applied by TCRdb to the multiplex PCR reads, yields one record per CDR3 protein. The sample has around 390,000 distinct CDR3 sequences, more than 12% seen once. Specimen: blood. Receptors were obtained from a woman aged 30 to 39 with Graves' ophthalmopathy.

This chain links TRBV28 with TRBJ1-2, with TRBD1 identical over 10 bases. Germline lookup yields CDR1 MDHEN and CDR2 SYDVKM. This CDR3 comprises 14 residues. With V trimmed by 6 bases and J by 4 bases, 5 bases remained unmatched. Written as DNA, the CDR3 is TGTGCCAGCAGGAGACAGGGGGCAAGCTATGGCTACACCTTC. Translated: CASRRQGASYGYTF.

This clonotype was seen a few times. This sequence joins TRBV15 and TRBJ2-1, with no clear D. Germline loops: CDR1 LNHNV, CDR2 YYDKDF (reference sequence). The CDR3 spans 14 residues. The V gene lost 1 base and the J gene lost 9 bases, with 13 bases spanning the gap. The CDR3, as DNA: TGTGCCACCAGCAGAGCATCCCTTGGGCTTGAGCAGTTCTTC. This gives the protein CATSRASLGLEQFF.

This clonotype has a count of ten or more. The chain recombines TRBV20-1 with TRBJ2-3, with 7 bases fitting TRBD2. V dropped 1 base and J dropped 1; count of bases not matched to a gene: 11. The CDR3 is 17 residues long. CDR1 and CDR2 from the germline V gene are DFQATT and SNEGSKA (reference sequence). CDR3: CSARAPYRGVRTDTQYF. In DNA, the CDR3 is TGCAGTGCTAGAGCCCCTTACCGGGGGGTGCGCACAGATACGCAGTATTTT.

Turning to this clonotype: This may be a read error, as it is one base from a much larger clone. V is TRBV2 and J is TRBJ1-5; TRBD1 might be the D (6 bases). V was clipped by 6 bases and J by 9 bases, with 18 bases between them. CDR3 length: 14 residues. Germline assignment: CDR1 SNHLY and CDR2 FYNNEI. The CDR3 DNA follows: TGTGCCAGCAGGGGGGGCAGCGCCCGTCGGCCCCAGCATTTT. It is translated as CASRGGSARRPQHF. Using reference TRBV2 and TRBJ1-5 for the parts outside the CDR3, the full variable domain is EPEVTQTPSHQVTQMGQEVILRCVPISNHLYFYWYRQILGQKVEFLVSFYNNEISEKSEIFDDQFSVERPDGSNFTLKIRSTKLEDSAMYFCASRGGSARRPQHFGDGTRLSIL.

The chain links TRBV9 to TRBJ2-7; no clear D gene. Per germline, CDR1 SGDLS and CDR2 YYNGEE. The germline V and J ends were trimmed by 0 bases and 0 bases, with 10 bases remaining between them. The CDR3 consists of 15 residues. The CDR3 nucleotides read TGTGCCAGCAGCGTAGGTGGTTCGAGCTCCTACGAGCAGTACTTC. This encodes CASSVGGSSSYEQYF. Drawing the rest from reference TRBV9 and TRBJ2-7, the complete variable domain is DSGVTQTPKHLITATGQRVTLRCSPRSGDLSVYWYQQSLDQGLQFLIQYYNGEERAKGNILERFSAQQFPDLHSELNLSSLELGDSALYFCASSVGGSSSYEQYFGPGTRLTVT.

The sample holds many counts of this clonotype. The CDR3 DNA reads as TGTGCCAGCAGCTCTGGATCTGGGATAAAGACCCAGTACTTC. Translated, it gives CASSSGSGIKTQYF. The rearrangement joins TRBV7-8 to TRBJ2-5; no reliable D call. The germline gives CDR1 SGHVS, CDR2 FQNEAQ. This CDR3 comprises 14 residues. V lost 4 bases and J lost 6, with 15 bases in between.

The sample holds many counts of this clonotype. This sequence joins TRBV27 and TRBJ2-1; D ambiguous. The length of the CDR3 is 12 residues. Looked up from germline, CDR1 is MNHEY and CDR2 is SMNVEV (reference sequence). V shed 6 bases and J shed 12 bases, with 15 bases lying between them. CDR3 sequence reads: CASSPTRGRQFF. DNA for the CDR3: TGTGCCAGCAGCCCAACCAGAGGCCGGCAGTTCTTC.

This clonotype appeared many times. The V call is TRBV28, the J call TRBJ1-1; no reliable D call. Trimming took off 3 bases at V and 0 bases at J, with 8 bases between the two ends. This CDR3 contains 14 residues. Germline V lookup: CDR1 MDHEN, CDR2 SYDVKM. The CDR3 sequence is CASSFDRMNTEAFF. The CDR3, as DNA: TGTGCCAGCAGTTTTGACCGAATGAACACTGAAGCTTTCTTT.

This clonotype was recorded a few times. The chain is built from TRBV28 and TRBJ1-4; D call uncertain. Trimming stripped 8 bases from V and 7 bases from J, with 14 bases between. Germline loops: CDR1 MDHEN, CDR2 SYDVKM. This CDR3 is built from 13 residues. The DNA of the CDR3 is TGTGCCAGCCGTGGCCACAAGGTTGAAAAACTGTTTTTT. Its translation: CASRGHKVEKLFF.

This clonotype appeared many times. This chain links TRBV29-1 with TRBJ2-7; 9 nucleotides line up with TRBD1. Germline trimming cut 8 bases from V and 6 bases from J; bases unmatched to any gene: 11. The CDR3 contains 13 residues. Germline CDR1 and CDR2: SQVTM and ANQGSEA. CDR3 amino acids: CSCGDRELGEQYF. CDR3 sequence (DNA): TGCAGCTGTGGGGACAGGGAGCTGGGCGAGCAGTACTTC.

There are many counts of this clonotype. The V call is TRBV12-5, the J call TRBJ2-3; TRBD1 is a possible D gene (7 bases). The CDR3 is made up of 14 amino acids. The germline V gene has CDR1 LGHNT and CDR2 FRNRAP. V shed 7 bases and J shed 2 bases, with 13 bases lying between them. CDR3 DNA sequence: TGTGCTAGTGTCGCGGGACAGCCCACAGATACGCAGTATTTT. It yields the protein CASVAGQPTDTQYF.

The chain combines TRBV6-2 or TRBV6-3 with TRBJ1-2, with 8 bases that match TRBD1. The germline CDR1 and CDR2 sequences are MNHEY and SVGEGT. The ends lost 4 bases at V and 3 bases at J; junction bases unmatched: 10. The CDR3 has 16 residues. In DNA form, the CDR3 reads TGTGCCAGCAGTTCGAAATCAGGGGGCGACTACTATGGCTACACCTTC. It translates to CASSSKSGGDYYGYTF.

This clonotype was seen a few times. The V and J genes are TRBV6-1 and TRBJ1-1; tentatively, D is TRBD1 (5 bases). V lost 8 bases and J 5 bases, leaving 21 bases between the germline ends. The CDR3 is 15 amino acids. CDR1 is MNHNS, CDR2 SASEGT, per germline. The CDR3 here is CASHLGRFSRTEAFF. CDR3 coding DNA: TGTGCCAGCCACTTGGGACGGTTCTCGAGGACTGAAGCTTTCTTT.